A single sample is the source of the 27 T cell receptor beta chains below, sequenced in a study of Graves' ophthalmopathy and Graves' hyperthyroidism. Amplification of TCR beta CDR3 regions used RNA transcripts. An initial RT-PCR round employing HTBI primers preceded a second-round multiplex PCR. TCRdb recomputed calls from the multiplex PCR reads with MiXCR, one row per CDR3 protein. The sample lists hundreds of thousands of distinct CDR3 sequences, 20% to 25% occurring once. Sequenced material: peripheral blood. These TCRs come from a woman in her late teens or twenties with stable Graves' hyperthyroidism.

To note about this clonotype: It may be a read error: a sequence one base away is much more abundant. In this CDR3 the conserved last residue, phenylalanine or tryptophan, is missing, so a read error is likely. The rearrangement uses TRBV7-9 and TRBJ1-1; D possibly corresponds to TRBD1 (5 bases). Germline CDR1 and CDR2: SEHNR and FQNEAQ (reference sequence). V was clipped by 4 bases and J by 5 bases, with 14 bases between them. CDR3 length: 14 amino acids. Written as DNA, the CDR3 is TGTGCCAGCAGCTCGGACAAGGGGCGAACTGAAGCTTTCTCT. This sequence encodes CASSSDKGRTEAFS.

The chain is built from TRBV28 and TRBJ2-5; weak D call: TRBD1 (7 bases). This CDR3 comprises 11 residues. The V end was cut by 7 bases, the J end by 7 bases, with 10 bases between. Germline CDR1 reads MDHEN; CDR2 reads SYDVKM. This CDR3 is CASKQGGTQYF. Written as DNA, the CDR3 is TGTGCCAGCAAGCAGGGGGGGACCCAGTACTTC.

In its sample, this clonotype was seen a few times. V usage is TRBV30 and J usage is TRBJ2-7; possibly TRBD2 for D (6 bases). This CDR3 is built from 14 residues. V dropped 2 bases and J dropped 7 bases, with 18 bases sitting between them. Germline CDR1 reads GTSNPN; CDR2 reads SVGIG (reference sequence). The CDR3 sequence: CAWSFISGAREQYF. CDR3 nucleotides: TGTGCCTGGAGTTTCATTTCGGGAGCGAGAGAGCAGTACTTC.

This clonotype appeared many times. The V and J genes are TRBV29-1 and TRBJ1-2; D not certain. Trimming took 0 bases from V and 5 from J, leaving 7 bases between them. The germline V gene encodes CDR1 SQVTM and CDR2 ANQGSEA. The CDR3 covers 12 residues. The DNA of the CDR3 is TGCAGCGTTGAAGATTCACCTTATGGCTACACCTTC. This translates into CSVEDSPYGYTF.

This clonotype was found many times. The chain recombines TRBV19 with TRBJ1-2; D gene ambiguous. The CDR3 has 16 amino acids. V was shortened by 4 bases and J by 0 bases, with 15 bases between the two germline ends. Germline CDR1 is LNHDA and CDR2 is SQIVND (reference sequence). The CDR3 DNA reads as TGTGCCAGTAGTAATCTGGGCGGCAGAACTAACTATGGCTACACCTTC. It codes for CASSNLGGRTNYGYTF.

At least ten counts were recorded for this clonotype. The V and J genes are TRBV12-3 or TRBV12-4 and TRBJ2-7; D ambiguous. The CDR3 consists of 15 residues. The V end was cut by 3 bases, the J end by 5 bases, with 17 bases between. The CDR3 DNA is TGTGCCAGCAGTTTTATCGTCCAGATGCCCCACGAGCAGTACTTC. Its protein product is CASSFIVQMPHEQYF.

This clonotype occurred many times. The chain joins TRBV12-3 or TRBV12-4 to TRBJ1-1; D is uncertain. This CDR3 is built from 15 residues. Trimming took 6 bases from V and 1 from J, leaving 15 bases between them. In DNA, the CDR3 is TGTGCCAGCAGCTCTCGCCCACGGGGGAACACTGAAGCTTTCTTT. This gives the protein CASSSRPRGNTEAFF.

This clonotype was seen repeatedly, ten times or more. The chain carries TRBV4-2 and TRBJ1-1; no reliable D call. CDR3 length equals 14 residues. V lost 1 base to trimming and J lost 5 bases, with 11 bases between them. Germline V gene data show CDR1 as LGHNA and CDR2 as YNFKEQ. In DNA form, the CDR3 reads TGTGCCAGCAGCCAAGTAGCCAGTTGGACTGAAGCTTTCTTT. It encodes CASSQVASWTEAFF.

This clonotype was detected many times. V and J are TRBV27 and TRBJ1-2; D possibly corresponds to TRBD1 (6 bases). This CDR3 is built from 15 residues. Germline-derived CDR1 and CDR2 are MNHEY and SMNVEV (reference sequence). V was cut by 5 bases and J by 6 bases, with 19 bases left in between. CDR3 region: CASSLNPQGRHGYTF. CDR3 DNA: TGTGCCAGCAGTCTCAACCCACAGGGACGCCATGGCTACACCTTC.

The J gene is TRBJ1-5, the V gene TRBV6-1; D may be TRBD1 (6 bases). CDR3 length equals 18 residues. V shed 0 bases and J shed 3 bases, with 18 bases lying between them. Germline V gene sequence: CDR1 MNHNS, CDR2 SASEGT. The DNA for the CDR3 is TGTGCCAGCAGTGAAGCGGCCACAGGGAGACGGGTCAATCAGCCCCAGCATTTT. As protein: CASSEAATGRRVNQPQHF.

The gene calls are TRBV19 and TRBJ2-5; 9 bases match TRBD1. From germline, CDR1 is LNHDA and CDR2 SQIVND (reference sequence). V shed 7 bases, J shed 4 bases, and the junction held 4 bases outside the gene matches. The CDR3 has 13 residues. This CDR3 is CASTKDRGETQYF. In nucleotides, the CDR3 is TGTGCCAGTACTAAGGACAGGGGAGAGACCCAGTACTTC.

This clonotype appeared many times. CDR3 DNA sequence: TGCGCCAGCAGTCCCGGGACAGGGAACTACGAGCAGTACTTC. Translated: CASSPGTGNYEQYF. The V call is TRBV5-1, the J call TRBJ2-7; 9 bases align to TRBD1. Germline loops: CDR1 SGHRS, CDR2 YFSETQ. Trimming at V came to 5 bases and at J to 3 bases, leaving 6 bases not matched to a gene. CDR3 length: 14 amino acids. The full variable domain, rest sourced from reference TRBV5-1 and TRBJ2-7, is KAGVTQTPRYLIKTRGQQVTLSCSPISGHRSVSWYQQTPGQGLQFLFEYFSETQRNKGNFPGRFSGRQFSNSRSEMNVSTLELGDSALYLCASSPGTGNYEQYFGPGTRLTVT.

This clonotype was picked up a small number of times. This chain uses TRBV28 with TRBJ2-2; 7 bases are a match to TRBD2. Trimming at V came to 1 base and at J to 8 bases, leaving 4 bases not matched to a gene. Germline V gene lookup returns CDR1 MDHEN and CDR2 SYDVKM. This CDR3 spans 14 amino acids. CDR3 nucleotide sequence: TGTGCCAGCAGTTTATCGACTAGCTCTGGGGAGCTGTTTTTT. Translation gives CASSLSTSSGELFF.

The sample holds many counts of this clonotype. This chain uses TRBV7-8 with TRBJ1-6; TRBD1 is a possible D gene (6 bases). CDR3 length: 14 residues. V lost 5 bases to trimming and J lost 4 bases, with 9 bases between them. Germline CDR1 is SGHVS and CDR2 is FQNEAQ. The CDR3 spells CASSETGYNSPLHF. Written as DNA, the CDR3 is TGTGCCAGCAGCGAGACAGGATATAATTCACCCCTCCACTTT.

Ten or more counts support this clonotype. V and J are TRBV12-3 or TRBV12-4 and TRBJ2-5; TRBD1 matches 7 bases. V shed 5 bases and J 1 base; nucleotides not matched to a gene: 4. The CDR3 runs to 14 residues. CDR3 in DNA: TGTGCCAGCAGTCAGGGACAGCCCCAAGAGACCCAGTACTTC. Amino acids: CASSQGQPQETQYF.

This clonotype occurred many times. CDR3 region: CSALVGPETQYF. DNA of the CDR3: TGCAGTGCACTAGTAGGCCCCGAGACCCAGTACTTC. The chain has TRBV20-1 and TRBJ2-5; perhaps TRBD2 as D (5 bases). This CDR3 spans 12 amino acids. V was shortened by 6 bases and J by 5 bases, with 13 bases between the two germline ends. The germline gives CDR1 DFQATT, CDR2 SNEGSKA (reference sequence).

In its sample, this clonotype was seen many times. This sequence joins TRBV4-3 and TRBJ1-1, with unresolved D. CDR1 LGHNA and CDR2 YSLEER come from the germline V gene. The CDR3 sequence is 14 residues long. The V gene lost 4 bases and the J gene lost 1 base, with 10 bases spanning the gap. The CDR3 protein is CASSPPGKNTEAFF. The CDR3 nucleotides read TGCGCCAGCAGCCCACCGGGAAAGAACACTGAAGCTTTCTTT.

This clonotype was counted at least ten times. This chain uses TRBV6-5 with TRBJ1-1; 7 nucleotides agree with TRBD1. J was trimmed by 4 bases and V by 5 bases; bases with no gene match: 4. The CDR3 consists of 13 residues. Germline V gives CDR1 MNHEY, CDR2 SVGAGI. The CDR3 nucleotides read TGTGCCAGCAGTCGGGACAGAAGCACTGAAGCTTTCTTT. As protein: CASSRDRSTEAFF.

The rearrangement links TRBV2 to TRBJ1-5; a weak D match, TRBD1 (6 bases). The CDR3 extends over 14 amino acids. Trimming left V 4 bases short and J 7 bases short, with 14 bases between. CDR1 SNHLY and CDR2 FYNNEI come from the germline V gene. The CDR3 nucleotides read TGTGCCAGCAGTGGTTCCAGGGGTACACAGCCCCAGCATTTT. Its protein product is CASSGSRGTQPQHF.

This clonotype was seen more than once but under ten times. The chain is built from TRBV18 and TRBJ1-4, with no clear D. V was pared by 6 bases and J by 7 bases, with 15 bases between. Looked up from germline, CDR1 is KGHSH and CDR2 is LQKENI. This CDR3 region has 14 residues. CDR3 sequence reads: CASSGRAVGEKLFF. CDR3 coding DNA: TGTGCCAGCTCCGGCCGGGCAGTGGGTGAAAAACTGTTTTTT.

This clonotype was counted many times. This chain uses TRBV6-5 with TRBJ2-7; D call uncertain. V was cut by 8 bases and J by 4 bases, with 15 bases left in between. The CDR3 length is 13 residues. CDR1 is MNHEY, CDR2 SVGAGI, per germline. The CDR3 region has the DNA TGTGCCAGCCGGCGGCCTCCAGCATACGAGCAGTACTTC. This gives the protein CASRRPPAYEQYF.

This clonotype has a count of ten or more. V and J are TRBV4-1 and TRBJ1-5; no clear D. Between the trimmed V and J ends, which lost 0 bases and 1 base, there was a span of 7 bases. Per the germline V gene, CDR1 is MGHRA and CDR2 is YSYEKL. CDR3 length: 15 residues. This chain's CDR3 is CASSQERTSNQPQHF. Written as DNA, the CDR3 is TGCGCCAGCAGCCAAGAACGGACGAGCAATCAGCCCCAGCATTTT.

This clonotype was detected ten times or more. V usage is TRBV4-3 and J usage is TRBJ1-1, with no clear D. The CDR3 runs 13 residues. The ends were cut back, 0 bases at V and 11 bases at J, with 13 bases in the middle. CDR1 is LGHNA and CDR2 is YSLEER in the germline V gene. The CDR3 DNA is TGCGCCAGCAGCCAAGATGGGAGTGCAGGTGCTTTCTTT. It is translated as CASSQDGSAGAFF.

This clonotype was found many times. The chain employs TRBV12-3 or TRBV12-4 and TRBJ2-5; a weak D match, TRBD2 (6 bases). The CDR3 runs to 14 residues. The V gene lost 3 bases and the J gene lost 5 bases, with 13 bases spanning the gap. Here the CDR3 reads CASSFAGTGETQYF. The CDR3 region has the DNA TGTGCCAGCAGTTTTGCGGGGACGGGCGAGACCCAGTACTTC.

The chain combines TRBV20-1 with TRBJ1-1; the D gene is possibly TRBD1 (5 bases). The CDR3 contains 14 residues. Trimming took 3 bases from V and 10 from J, leaving 21 bases between them. CDR1 DFQATT and CDR2 SNEGSKA come from the germline V gene (reference sequence). CDR3 sequence reads: CSARDPSTGPVAFF. The CDR3 nucleotides read TGCAGTGCTAGGGACCCATCAACAGGCCCTGTAGCTTTCTTT.

This clonotype was detected ten times or more. The J gene is TRBJ2-7, the V gene TRBV6-2 or TRBV6-3, with TRBD2 as a possible D gene (5 bases). The CDR3 is 15 residues long. Germline CDR1 and CDR2: MNHEY and SVGEGT. Trimming stripped 5 bases from V and 2 bases from J, with 16 bases between. DNA of the CDR3: TGTGCCAGCAGTAAACGGACTGAAATAGCCTACGAGCAGTACTTC. Protein: CASSKRTEIAYEQYF.

This clonotype has at least ten counts. V usage is TRBV30 and J usage is TRBJ2-5; 7 positions agree with TRBD1. The CDR3 has 13 amino acids. Trimming took 1 base from V and 6 from J; bases not matched to a gene: 5. Germline assignment: CDR1 GTSNPN and CDR2 SVGIG (reference sequence). CDR3 region: CAWSGQGVKTQYF. Written as DNA, the CDR3 is TGTGCCTGGAGTGGACAGGGAGTGAAGACCCAGTACTTC. The full variable domain, completed using reference TRBV30 and TRBJ2-5, is SQTIHQWPATLVQPVGSPLSLECTVEGTSNPNLYWYRQAAGRGLQLLFYSVGIGQISSEVPQNLSASRPQDRQFILSSKKLLLSDSGFYLCAWSGQGVKTQYFGPGTRLLVL.